This entry concerns a single T cell receptor (beta chain). In its sample, this clone was seen a few times. Its antigen target is currently unknown. Within one base of it there is no much larger clone, and no base qualities were kept. The data were taken from a study of beta chain features in type 1 diabetes (dated by TCRdb to the late 2010s). Regarding the study in general: Patients and healthy donors did not differ in mean age, gender distribution, total cell number or subset yield. A total of 107,917,701 sorted cells were examined across all samples, and the number of cells per subset was strongly correlated with RNA yield. Naive and central memory subsets were obtained from all 30 or so donors, but regulatory and stem cell-like memory subsets were isolated from only 8 patients and roughly 8 healthy donors. The study compared TCRB repertoires of sorted circulating CD4+ T cell subsets between recently diagnosed type 1 diabetes patients and matched healthy donors.

Relative to germline, V is missing 5 bases and J is missing 5 bases, with 9 bases of the junction outside any gene match. Counted from cysteine to phenylalanine, this CDR3 has 15 amino acids. The sequence is cut down to CDR3 DNA, 45 bases in frame from base 1. CDR1 and CDR2, looked up from the germline V gene, are LGHNA and YSLEER. Results and caveats for the whole study, not just this receptor: The naive, central memory and regulatory TCRB repertoires appeared to resemble one another more closely among patients than among healthy donors. PCR might favor shorter templates, but patient and control samples were amplified and corrected together, so any skew would affect both groups equally. Because cDNA was sequenced instead of genomic DNA, highly expressing activated cells could be over-represented, though the groups showed no difference in activation or CD3 levels. Because the HLA sub-analyses included only small numbers of individuals, any influence of HLA type on TCRB rearrangement was left unresolved. At VDJ recombination sites, patients with type 1 diabetes made fewer insertions and deleted more nucleotides, a pattern implying thymic rearrangement abnormalities. In all four CD4+ subsets, TCRB CDR3 length was moderately but significantly shorter in type 1 diabetes patients.

Each donor gave one peripheral blood draw, averaging approximately 120 mL, which was collected into heparinised tubes. A BD FACSAria II and a panel including CD45RO, CCR7, CD25, CD127, CD95 and CD27 were used to sort naive, central memory, regulatory and stem cell-like memory CD4+ T cells. A purity above 95% was achieved for all sorted populations. Right away, PBMCs were isolated by Lymphoprep density gradient centrifugation and were stained directly, with no culture step. To minimize batch effects, samples were stained and sorted in pairs, one healthy donor with one patient per experiment. The High Capacity cDNA Reverse Transcription Kit was used to reverse transcribe all of the isolated RNA, meaning that expressed TCRB transcripts were what got sequenced. Deep immunoSEQ sequencing was applied to naive, central memory and regulatory T cell samples, giving an average of roughly 3.3 million total reads per sample. After sorted cells were lysed in RLT buffer, RNA was extracted with DNase-treated RNeasy Micro or Mini kits, with the choice depending on cell number. Each cell subset was processed on its own to prevent cross-contamination, while patient and healthy donor samples were processed together. Using the immunoSEQ multiplex PCR, TCRB sequences were amplified from cDNA into 87-bp fragments spanning the CDR3 region. The amplicons were sequenced using the Illumina HiSeq platform. As for the authors' bioinformatics: PCR bias was corrected computationally using synthetic template baselines, and reads within Hamming distance 2 were collapsed, with unmergeable singletons discarded. Reads were aligned against IMGT so that V, D and J genes, CDR3 length and insertions or deletions at six rearrangement sites could be assigned. Clonotype counts were normalized to sorted cell number within each subset before computing true diversity and Gini coefficients with the tcR R package. The overlap coefficient, calculated on TCRB nucleotide sequences, was used to measure repertoire sharing. As a proxy for the pre-selection repertoire, out-of-frame TCRB sequences from naive cells were analyzed. This is the immuneACCESS table as TCRdb keeps it, with only in-frame sequences that have V and J called. A part of the clones is gone; compared with another copy, unresolved V genes explain less than half, and the rest is unexplained. V, J and clone size are taken as reported in that table, and D and trimming were inferred from the DNA itself. Counted in this sample were 860,000 or so clones; 15% to 20% of them appeared once. The ten largest clonotypes hold 0.023% of the sample.

The specimen sequenced was naive CD4+ T cells from blood. The intended sense of this specimen's cell subset or site label: true naive CD4+ T cells. This sequence was found in a woman between 18 and 29 years old in good health. The V and J genes are TRBV4-3 and TRBJ2-1; TRBD2 aligns with 7 central bases. At the DNA level, the sequence is TGCGCCAGCAGCAACAGCGGGATGGGGGACAATGAGCAGTTCTTC. Protein translation: CASSNSGMGDNEQFF.